The 10 T cell receptor beta chains listed next were all sequenced from one sample in a study of blood T cell repertoires in COVID-19. Generated by immunoSEQ multiplex PCR, the TCRdb table keeps only in-frame clones and is missing some. The data hold 130,000 to 150,000 clones, with around 81% observed a single time. Sequencing was performed on peripheral blood. These receptors were taken from a man between 60 and 75 years old with active or convalescent COVID-19.

The chain combines TRBV18 with TRBJ1-5; D gene ambiguous. Trimming took off 6 bases at V and 2 bases at J, with 11 bases between the two ends. The CDR3 has 14 residues. Germline assignment: CDR1 KGHSH and CDR2 LQKENI. The chain's CDR3 is CASSPVGGNQPQHF. CDR3 DNA sequence: TGTGCCAGCTCCCCTGTCGGGGGCAATCAGCCCCAGCATTTT.

This chain connects TRBV18 to TRBJ1-5; 8 bases fit TRBD1. Trimming cost V 2 bases and J 5 bases; bases outside gene matches: 5. Germline assignment: CDR1 KGHSH and CDR2 LQKENI. CDR3 length: 15 amino acids. As DNA, the CDR3 is TGTGCCAGCTCACCAGCGACAGGGGCACATCAGCCCCAGCATTTT. This encodes CASSPATGAHQPQHF.

This chain links TRBV7-8 with TRBJ1-5; 8 bases are shared with TRBD1. The germline V gene has CDR1 SGHVS and CDR2 FQNEAQ. V shed 5 bases, J shed 4 bases, and the junction held 13 bases outside the gene matches. This CDR3 spans 17 amino acids. The CDR3 here is CASSLSKPGQANQPQHF. The DNA of the CDR3 is TGTGCCAGCAGCCTATCGAAGCCGGGACAGGCTAATCAGCCCCAGCATTTT.

This sequence joins TRBV7-2 and TRBJ1-2; 7 bases line up with TRBD1. V lost 5 bases and J lost 3; bases outside the gene matches: 9. The CDR3 sequence is 15 residues long. Germline V CDR1 and CDR2: SGHTA, FQGNSA. The CDR3 here is CASSPQGPGDYGYTF. The CDR3 DNA follows: TGTGCCAGCAGCCCACAGGGGCCCGGGGACTATGGCTACACCTTC.

The chain has TRBV30 and TRBJ1-2; D is possibly TRBD1 (6 bases). Between the trimmed V and J ends, which lost 1 base and 8 bases, there was a span of 8 bases. CDR3 length: 11 residues. In germline, CDR1 is GTSNPN, CDR2 SVGIG (reference sequence). The CDR3 sequence: CAWSDGGGYTF. The DNA of the CDR3 is TGTGCCTGGAGTGATGGGGGCGGCTACACCTTC.

In this sample, this clone turned up a few times. The CDR3 DNA reads TGCAGCGGACATCGTAGCTCCTACAATGAGCAGTTCTTC. Its translation: CSGHRSSYNEQFF. The rearrangement uses TRBV29-1 and TRBJ2-1; D ambiguous. V gave up 7 bases and J gave up 0 bases, with 10 bases separating them. This CDR3 spans 13 amino acids. The germline V gene has CDR1 SQVTM and CDR2 ANQGSEA.

This clone appeared once. V and J are TRBV6-4 and TRBJ2-1; 8 nucleotides match TRBD2. The germline CDR1 and CDR2 sequences are MRHNA and SNTAGT. J was trimmed by 5 bases and V by 6 bases; bases with no gene match: 6. This CDR3 region has 14 residues. This chain's CDR3 is CASRTTLADNEQFF. CDR3 nucleotides: TGTGCCAGCAGGACGACACTAGCGGACAATGAGCAGTTCTTC.

The chain joins TRBV7-9 to TRBJ2-1, with TRBD1 identical over 7 bases. With 4 bases clipped from V and 2 bases from J, the junction kept 8 bases outside the gene matches. Looked up from germline, CDR1 is SEHNR and CDR2 is FQNEAQ (reference sequence). CDR3 length equals 16 residues. The CDR3 DNA reads as TGTGCCAGCAGCTCCAGAGCCGGGACAGCCTACAATGAGCAGTTCTTC. Amino acid sequence: CASSSRAGTAYNEQFF.

This clone was observed once. V is TRBV5-1 and J is TRBJ2-2; 7 positions agree with TRBD1. This CDR3 spans 17 amino acids. The ends lost 1 base at V and 4 bases at J; junction bases unmatched: 10. CDR1 and CDR2 from the germline V gene are SGHRS and YFSETQ. CDR3 residues: CASSLRTGAGSTGELFF. The CDR3 DNA sequence: TGCGCCAGCAGCTTGAGAACAGGGGCCGGATCCACCGGGGAGCTGTTTTTT.

This clone has a handful of counts. V usage is TRBV18 and J usage is TRBJ2-2; the match to TRBD1 covers 9 bases. CDR1 KGHSH and CDR2 LQKENI come from the germline V gene. The CDR3 totals 15 residues. The J segment lost 5 bases and the V segment lost 2 bases, leaving 3 bases of the junction unmatched. The CDR3 region is CASSPTTGGTGELFF. As DNA, the CDR3 is TGTGCCAGCTCACCAACGACAGGGGGGACCGGGGAGCTGTTTTTT.